This T cell receptor beta chain was sequenced in a study of T-cell reconstitution after alpha-beta-depleted transplantation in children. The TCRbeta library incorporated unique molecular identifiers. TCRdb redid the calling of the PCR reads with MiXCR, one entry per CDR3 protein. The table records around 93,000 distinct CDR3 sequences, 7% to 9% of them present only once. This clonotype was counted ten times or more. With 3 bases removed from V and 5 bases from J, the gap between germline ends came to 2 bases. The V gene's germline CDR1 is SNHLY and CDR2 FYNNEI. The CDR3 has 11 amino acids. The TCR comes from a human donor who donated a stem cell graft to a child with congenital amegakaryocytic thrombocytopenia. The chain links TRBV2 to TRBJ2-1; D call uncertain. The starting material was PBMCs from the stem cell graft donor, obtained from the stem cell graft. In DNA form, the CDR3 reads TGTGCCAGCAGTGAGGACAATGAGCAGTTCTTC. Its protein is CASSEDNEQFF.